A selection of T cell receptor beta chains follows, all from one sample in a study of metastatic and nonmetastatic thyroid tumors. TCRdb called clones again from the PCR reads with MiXCR. The top ten clones hold roughly 7% of a sample with roughly 16,000 clones, about 31% of them seen once. Sample: tumor tissue. These receptors all stem from a female donor with papillary thyroid cancer or a benign thyroid nodule (not recorded which). Some clones in this sample may be carry-over from other donors' samples. Each CDR3 is given with its conserved first and last residue. A D gene is named only where the DNA matches it firmly. Only some rows state a clone size, as once, few, many or a class for expanded clones.

clone_size,d_call,j_call,v_call,cdr3_aa,cdr3_nt
NA,NA,TRBJ2-1,TRBV20-1,CSAPETRVNYNEQFF,TGCAGTGCCCCCGAGACACGGGTTAACTACAATGAGCAGTTCTTC
medium-sized,NA,TRBJ1-1,TRBV14,CASSQAGMNTEAFF,TGTGCCAGCAGCCAAGCAGGGATGAACACTGAAGCTTTCTTT
NA,TRBD1,TRBJ2-7,TRBV5-1,CASSARRDREYEQYF,TGCGCCAGCAGCGCTCGTCGGGACAGAGAATACGAGCAGTACTTC
medium-sized,NA,TRBJ2-3,TRBV12-3/TRBV12-4,CASSLADTQYF,TGTGCCAGCAGTTTAGCAGATACGCAGTATTTT
NA,NA,TRBJ2-5,TRBV24-1,CATSTGGTVQETQYF,TGTGCCACCAGTACTGGGGGCACGGTGCAAGAGACCCAGTACTTC
NA,NA,TRBJ2-7,TRBV7-2,CASSLRLEKSYEQYF,TGTGCCAGCAGCCTAAGACTAGAGAAGTCCTACGAGCAGTACTTC
many,NA,TRBJ2-2,TRBV3-1,CASSQLINTGELFF,TGTGCCAGCAGCCAGCTCATTAACACCGGGGAGCTGTTTTTT
many,NA,TRBJ1-1,TRBV2,CASSDGGIMNTEAFF,TGTGCCAGCAGTGACGGGGGGATTATGAACACTGAAGCTTTCTTT
NA,TRBD1,TRBJ2-1,TRBV18,CASSPSGQAYNEQFF,TGTGCCAGCTCACCTTCTGGACAGGCCTACAATGAGCAGTTCTTC
many,TRBD1,TRBJ2-2,TRBV5-1,CASSPGTVFTGELFF,TGCGCCAGCAGCCCTGGGACAGTGTTCACCGGGGAGCTGTTTTTT
medium-sized,TRBD1,TRBJ2-7,TRBV7-2,CASSFPGQWEQYF,TGTGCCAGCAGCTTTCCGGGACAGTGGGAGCAGTACTTC
medium-sized,TRBD1,TRBJ2-2,TRBV20-1,CSAPGQGNTGELFF,TGCAGTGCTCCTGGACAGGGGAACACCGGGGAGCTGTTTTTT
NA,NA,TRBJ1-3,TRBV9,CASSGGEGRVSGNTIYF,TGTGCCAGCAGCGGGGGTGAGGGAAGGGTCTCTGGAAACACCATATATTTT
NA,NA,TRBJ1-3,TRBV24-1,CATSERRGRLNSGNTIYF,TGTGCCACCAGTGAGCGGCGGGGCAGGCTTAACTCTGGAAACACCATATATTTT
many,NA,TRBJ1-2,TRBV28,CASRFTGSGGYTF,TGTGCCAGCAGATTCACAGGGAGTGGAGGCTACACCTTC
few,TRBD2,TRBJ2-7,TRBV20-1,CSARTGTSDYEQYF,TGCAGTGCTAGAACCGGGACTAGCGACTACGAGCAGTACTTC
NA,NA,TRBJ1-2,TRBV20-1,CSAILGSGYGYTF,TGCAGTGCTATTTTGGGAAGCGGCTATGGCTACACCTTC
NA,TRBD2,TRBJ2-7,TRBV13,CASSHGLAGAYEQYF,TGTGCCAGCAGCCATGGACTAGCGGGAGCTTACGAGCAGTACTTC
NA,TRBD1,TRBJ1-1,TRBV30,CAWVQGAPYENTEAFF,TGTGCCTGGGTACAGGGGGCGCCTTATGAAAACACTGAAGCTTTCTTT
few,NA,TRBJ2-3,TRBV7-3,CASSQDTDTQYF,TGTGCCAGCAGCCAAGATACAGATACGCAGTATTTT
NA,TRBD2,TRBJ2-1,TRBV20-1,CRVVKSGRAGNEQFF,TGCAGGGTTGTAAAAAGCGGGAGGGCGGGGAATGAGCAGTTCTTC
NA,NA,TRBJ1-1,TRBV2,CASSEWGGYTEAFF,TGTGCCAGCAGTGAGTGGGGCGGGTACACTGAAGCTTTCTTT
NA,TRBD2,TRBJ2-2,TRBV24-1,CATSDMGLAGAGTGELFF,TGTGCCACCAGTGATATGGGACTAGCGGGAGCTGGCACCGGGGAGCTGTTTTTT
many,NA,TRBJ1-1,TRBV13,CASSVGTLDTEAFF,TGTGCCAGCAGCGTCGGGACACTGGACACTGAAGCTTTCTTT
few,TRBD2,TRBJ2-2,TRBV24-1,CATRASGNTGELFF,TGTGCCACCAGGGCTAGCGGTAACACCGGGGAGCTGTTTTTT
NA,NA,TRBJ1-2,TRBV5-6,CASSLAQGGNYGYTF,TGTGCCAGCAGCTTGGCTCAGGGCGGGAACTATGGCTACACCTTC
many,NA,TRBJ2-4,TRBV7-7,CASSPRLIRDVLAKNIQYF,TGTGCCAGCAGCCCCCGACTGATTCGGGACGTGCTAGCCAAAAACATTCAGTACTTC
NA,TRBD2,TRBJ2-7,TRBV20-1,CSALAGEPYEQYF,TGCAGTGCTCTAGCGGGAGAACCATACGAGCAGTACTTC
NA,TRBD2,TRBJ2-7,TRBV6-1,CASSDDPSGSLSDEQYF,TGTGCCAGCAGTGATGATCCCAGCGGGAGCCTGTCGGACGAGCAGTACTTC
NA,NA,TRBJ1-1,TRBV27,CASSLSMNTEAFF,TGTGCCAGCAGTTTGTCCATGAACACTGAAGCTTTCTTT
few,NA,TRBJ1-1,TRBV5-1,CASSLALNTEAFF,TGCGCCAGCAGCTTGGCACTGAACACTGAAGCTTTCTTT
NA,TRBD1,TRBJ2-5,TRBV6-2/TRBV6-3,CASRSTGGGKTQYF,TGTGCCAGCAGATCGACAGGGGGAGGGAAGACCCAGTACTTC
many,NA,TRBJ2-7,TRBV12-3/TRBV12-4,CASNGPRDEQYF,TGTGCCAGCAACGGGCCTAGGGACGAGCAGTACTTC
medium-sized,NA,TRBJ2-6,TRBV6-1,CASSRQIQSSGANVLTF,TGTGCCAGCAGCAGACAGATACAGAGCTCTGGGGCCAACGTCCTGACTTTC
many,NA,TRBJ1-2,TRBV28,CASSTPHYGYTF,TGTGCCAGCAGCACCCCCCACTATGGCTACACCTTC
many,NA,TRBJ1-6,TRBV3-1,CASSREGNSPLHF,TGTGCCAGCAGCCGGGAGGGGAATTCACCCCTCCACTTT
few,TRBD1,TRBJ1-3,TRBV12-3/TRBV12-4,CASSTDRDLGNTIYF,TGTGCCAGCAGTACGGACAGGGATCTTGGAAACACCATATATTTT
NA,TRBD1,TRBJ2-3,TRBV5-1,CASILEQGARSDTQYF,TGCGCCAGCATCTTGGAACAGGGGGCTCGATCGGATACGCAGTATTTT
medium-sized,TRBD1,TRBJ2-3,TRBV19,CASSMGQGADTQYF,TGTGCCAGTAGTATGGGACAGGGGGCAGATACGCAGTATTTT
NA,NA,TRBJ1-6,TRBV6-1,CASSTGLYNSPLHF,TGTGCCAGCAGTACAGGGCTGTATAATTCACCCCTCCACTTT
NA,NA,TRBJ1-1,TRBV12-3/TRBV12-4,CASSQGIEAFF,TGTGCCAGCAGCCAGGGAATTGAAGCTTTCTTT
NA,NA,TRBJ1-1,TRBV28,CASSLGVSTEAFF,TGTGCCAGCAGTTTGGGGGTGAGCACTGAAGCTTTCTTT
NA,NA,TRBJ2-7,TRBV20-1,CSARGTEPYEQYF,TGCAGTGCTAGAGGGACAGAGCCCTACGAGCAGTACTTC
many,NA,TRBJ2-6,TRBV6-2/TRBV6-3,CASSYGSGANVLTF,TGTGCCAGCAGTTACGGGTCTGGGGCCAACGTCCTGACTTTC
NA,NA,TRBJ1-6,TRBV27,CASSGSGTQLNSPLHF,TGTGCCAGCAGTGGGTCCGGGACACAACTCAATTCACCCCTCCACTTT
NA,TRBD2,TRBJ2-3,TRBV9,CASSVVGEGPTDTQYF,TGTGCCAGCAGCGTAGTTGGGGAGGGCCCAACAGATACGCAGTATTTT
NA,TRBD1,TRBJ2-3,TRBV3-1,CASSQNAGTGTQYF,TGTGCCAGCAGCCAAAATGCAGGGACAGGTACGCAGTATTTT
NA,NA,TRBJ1-6,TRBV3-1,CASSFRNGALHF,TGTGCCAGCAGCTTCCGTAACGGGGCCCTCCACTTT
few,NA,TRBJ1-6,TRBV2,CASRAPDYNSPLHF,TGTGCCAGCAGGGCCCCAGATTATAATTCACCCCTCCACTTT
medium-sized,NA,TRBJ2-2,TRBV11-3,CASSPKAVAGELFF,TGTGCCAGCAGCCCAAAGGCTGTGGCCGGGGAGCTGTTTTTT
many,TRBD2,TRBJ2-5,TRBV2,CASSAPGLAARTQYF,TGTGCCAGCAGTGCACCGGGACTAGCGGCTAGGACCCAGTACTTC
NA,TRBD2,TRBJ2-1,TRBV20-1,CSAPLIAGRPGNEQFF,TGCAGTGCTCCTCTCATAGCGGGACGCCCGGGCAATGAGCAGTTCTTC
NA,NA,TRBJ1-2,TRBV20-1,CSARDRPGCYGYTF,TGCAGTGCTAGAGATCGGCCAGGGTGCTATGGCTACACCTTC
many,NA,TRBJ2-1,TRBV10-3,CAISAKGNEQFF,TGTGCCATCAGTGCAAAAGGGAATGAGCAGTTCTTC
NA,NA,TRBJ1-2,TRBV30,CAWGHSYGYTF,TGTGCCTGGGGTCACAGCTATGGCTACACCTTC
NA,NA,TRBJ1-5,TRBV12-5,CASGTSAGQPQHF,TGTGCTAGTGGTACCTCAGCCGGGCAGCCCCAGCATTTT
NA,NA,TRBJ2-2,TRBV6-1,CASHPSHTGELFF,TGTGCCAGCCATCCCTCCCACACCGGGGAGCTGTTTTTT
NA,NA,TRBJ2-7,TRBV2,CASRTWGRWEQYF,TGTGCCAGCAGGACGTGGGGTAGGTGGGAGCAGTACTTC
few,TRBD2,TRBJ2-2,TRBV15,CATSSGRNTGELFF,TGTGCCACTTCTAGCGGTAGGAACACCGGGGAGCTGTTTTTT
NA,TRBD2,TRBJ2-2,TRBV4-2,CASSQDTLAANTGELFF,TGTGCCAGCAGCCAAGATACACTAGCGGCTAACACCGGGGAGCTGTTTTTT